These 3 T cell receptor beta chains were all obtained from the same sample, sequenced in a study of T cells in Graves' hyperthyroidism and ophthalmopathy. It was RNA transcripts that yielded the amplified TCR beta CDR3 regions. The HTBI primer set served for first-round RT-PCR of the TCR CDR3. Using its own MiXCR run on the multiplex PCR reads, TCRdb lists one record per CDR3 protein. This sample carries fewer than 450,000 distinct CDR3 sequences, roughly 15% of them seen once, and the ten largest clones take approximately 19%. The sequencing sample was made of blood. The source is a woman in her sixties or seventies with Graves' ophthalmopathy.

This clonotype has only a few counts. V and J are TRBV5-1 and TRBJ2-5; no clear D. This CDR3 is built from 17 residues. V was shortened by 7 bases and J by 5 bases, with 27 bases between the two germline ends. The germline V gene encodes CDR1 SGHRS and CDR2 YFSETQ. The CDR3 is CASATGATSASKETQYF. The CDR3 DNA follows: TGCGCCAGCGCCACCGGTGCTACAAGTGCCAGTAAGGAGACCCAGTACTTC.

About this clonotype itself: Just one base apart from a much larger clone, this may be a read error. This chain links TRBV7-9 with TRBJ1-5, with 7 bases fitting TRBD1. The germline V gene has CDR1 SEHNR and CDR2 FQNEAQ (reference sequence). This CDR3 is built from 13 residues. V was pared by 6 bases and J by 7 bases, with 6 bases of the junction left unmatched. CDR3 sequence (DNA): TGTGCCAGCAGGCCGGACAGGTTGCAGCCCCAGCATTTT. Its protein is CASRPDRLQPQHF.

In this sample, this clonotype turned up many times. V is TRBV28 and J is TRBJ2-1; 11 bases are a match to TRBD2. V shed 6 bases and J 9 bases; nucleotides not matched to a gene: 25. This CDR3 has 20 residues. In germline, CDR1 is MDHEN, CDR2 SYDVKM. The CDR3 DNA reads TGTGCCAGCAGCCCCTTCCCAAGCCGACTAGCGGGGAGGTTGAGCAGTGAGCAGTTCTTC. This codes for CASSPFPSRLAGRLSSEQFF. Complete variable domain (other parts from reference TRBV28 and TRBJ2-1): DVKVTQSSRYLVKRTGEKVFLECVQDMDHENMFWYRQDPGLGLRLIYFSYDVKMKEKGDIPEGYSVSREKKERFSLILESASTNQTSMYLCASSPFPSRLAGRLSSEQFFGPGTRLTVL.